This T cell receptor (beta chain) was profiled in a study of tumor-infiltrating lymphocytes in primary liver carcinoma. Study details: Subjects consisted of male and female patients aged 30 to 69 years.

For each extraction, RNA and DNA were obtained together from 20-30 mg of unsorted bulk tissue. Every patient in the cohort had a primary liver carcinoma. That carcinoma was treated by surgical resection. The CDR3 runs 13 residues. Trimming left V 6 bases short and J 9 bases short, with 15 bases between. TCR beta cDNA was prepared out of 450 to 500 ng total RNA by means of a constant-region primer. Generation of the TCR beta libraries relied on three nested multiplex PCR rounds using slightly modified ARM-PCR. The two initial PCR rounds, roughly 9 cycles each, used TRBV1-TRBV30 forward and C-beta reverse primers. From the multiplex PCR reads, TCRdb called clonotypes with MiXCR, one entry per CDR3 protein. This table holds approximately 92,000 distinct CDR3 sequences, around 68% found once.

Sequencing was done on a sample of tumor-adjacent normal liver tissue. The V gene is TRBV12-3 or TRBV12-4, the J gene TRBJ2-1; tentative D call: TRBD2 (5 bases). The sequence was obtained from a man between 40 and 49 years old with primary liver carcinoma and hepatitis B virus infection. The CDR3 here is CASSWRADIEQFF. CDR3 DNA sequence: TGTGCCAGCAGCTGGAGAGCGGATATTGAGCAGTTCTTC.